This TCR beta chain was obtained from a study of CD8 T cells in ankylosing spondylitis. The CDR3 runs 16 residues. J gave up 0 bases and V 1 base, and 7 bases lay outside the gene matches. In germline, CDR1 is SQVTM, CDR2 ANQGSEA. Using its own MiXCR run on the 5' RACE reads, TCRdb lists one record per CDR3 protein. The table records roughly 150,000 distinct CDR3 sequences, around a third of them present only once. As regards this clonotype: Its antigen is not known.

Notes on the study in general: Disease-linked clones were reportedly significantly enriched in matched ankylosing spondylitis synovial fluid. Made up of about eight highly homologous variants, a TCR beta motif appeared characteristic of ankylosing spondylitis blood.

The sequenced sample was synovial fluid, either unsorted or a sorted T cell fraction (not recorded which). The genes are TRBV29-1 and TRBJ1-1; 8 nucleotides agree with TRBD1. The TCR sequence derives from a male donor with ankylosing spondylitis. The CDR3 sequence: CSVEARDRSLNTEAFF. The DNA for the CDR3 is TGCAGCGTTGAAGCTCGGGACAGGTCATTGAACACTGAAGCTTTCTTT.